The TCR beta chain described here comes from a study of T-cell memory formation after mild COVID-19. Study as a whole: There were largely donor-specific TCR clusters. Whole-study findings and limits: Contracting CD4+ clones were located mainly in CM and EM, and CD8+ clones in EMRA.

This CDR3 has 16 residues. Per the germline V gene, CDR1 is MGHDK and CDR2 is SYGVNS. V lost 5 bases and J 0 bases, leaving 14 bases between the germline ends. From 5'RACE with constant-segment primers came TCR alpha and TCR beta cDNA libraries that carried sample barcodes and UMIs. TCRdb independently ran MiXCR on the 5' RACE reads; one entry per CDR3 protein. This table holds 29,000 or so distinct CDR3 sequences, 9% to 15% found once. This clonotype was seen ten or more times. Its antigen remains unidentified. V gene TRBV25-1 combines with J gene TRBJ1-3, with D hard to call. This TCR came from an adult woman who had mild COVID-19 (a few samples of this study predate the infection). Cell type and time point are not known. The source material was PBMCs or a T cell subset sorted from them (not recorded which). The CDR3 region is CASSSGSYLSGNTIYF. In nucleotides, the CDR3 is TGTGCCAGCAGTTCGGGCAGCTACCTCTCTGGAAACACCATATATTTT. The whole variable domain, remainder taken from reference TRBV25-1 and TRBJ1-3, is EADIYQTPRYLVIGTGKKITLECSQTMGHDKMYWYQQDPGMELHLIHYSYGVNSTEKGDLSSESTVSRIRTEHFPLTLESARPSHTSQYLCASSSGSYLSGNTIYFGEGSWLTVV.